What follows are 11 T cell receptor beta chains derived from one specimen sequenced in a study of cytomegalovirus exposure and HLA in healthy donors. A multiplex PCR was run with 60 Vbeta primers and 13 Jbeta primers. Profiling relied on immunoSEQ multiplex PCR, and the TCRdb table lists in-frame clones only, not all of them. In the table there are 150,000 to 200,000 clones, around two thirds of which are singletons. The sequenced sample consisted of PBMCs. The receptors were sampled from a man in his forties in good health and CMV-seronegative.

The V and J genes are TRBV5-1 and TRBJ1-1, with 8 bases matching TRBD1. Looked up from germline, CDR1 is SGHRS and CDR2 is YFSETQ. The length of the CDR3 is 13 residues. J was trimmed by 12 bases and V by 0 bases; bases with no gene match: 7. The CDR3, as DNA: TGCGCCAGCAGCTTGGCACAGGGGGGATTGACTTTCTTT. This gives the protein CASSLAQGGLTFF.

DNA of the CDR3: TGTGCCAGCATCCAGACTAGCGGGGGGAACGAGCAGTACTTC. The encoded protein is CASIQTSGGNEQYF. The gene calls are TRBV7-2 and TRBJ2-7; 13 bases are a match to TRBD2. The length of the CDR3 is 14 residues. Losses at the gene ends were 7 bases for V and 5 bases for J; bases not matched to a gene: 5. Germline CDR1 SGHTA, CDR2 FQGNSA.

V and J are TRBV7-9 and TRBJ1-1, with D maybe TRBD1 (5 bases). Germline V gene sequence: CDR1 SEHNR, CDR2 FQNEAQ (reference sequence). This CDR3 contains 13 residues. The V and J ends lost 0 bases and 7 bases respectively, with 9 bases between them. In nucleotides, the CDR3 is TGTGCCAGCAGCTTAGCGGGGCAGAGTGAAGCTTTCTTT. Translating gives CASSLAGQSEAFF.

The chain joins TRBV11-1 to TRBJ2-2, with D unresolved. V lost 2 bases and J 5 bases, leaving 9 bases between the germline ends. Per the germline V gene, CDR1 is SGHAT and CDR2 is FQDESV (reference sequence). CDR3 length: 14 amino acids. The CDR3 DNA is TGTGCCAGCAGCTTAACCAGAGGTACCGGGGAGCTGTTTTTT. Protein: CASSLTRGTGELFF.

The chain recombines TRBV5-1 with TRBJ2-3, with 7 bases lining up with TRBD2. V lost 6 bases, J lost 5 bases, and 9 bases stayed unmatched. This CDR3 is built from 14 residues. The germline V gene has CDR1 SGHRS and CDR2 YFSETQ. The CDR3 DNA reads TGCGCCAGCACAGCGGGGCAGGGAGGAGATACGCAGTATTTT. Its protein product is CASTAGQGGDTQYF.

The chain uses TRBV6-5 and TRBJ2-7; no definite D call. The length of the CDR3 is 12 residues. Germline CDR1 reads MNHEY; CDR2 reads SVGAGI. V gave up 6 bases and J gave up 3 bases, with 9 bases separating them. The CDR3 DNA reads TGTGCCAGCAGCCACAGCAACTACGAGCAGTACTTC. Amino acid sequence: CASSHSNYEQYF.

About this clone: An end of the junction does not agree with germline; a read error may underlie this. DNA for the CDR3: TGTGCCAGCAGCTCCTGGGGACAGGGCTCCTCCAATGAGCAGTTCTTC. It encodes CASSSWGQGSSNEQFF. This chain connects TRBV7-6 to TRBJ2-1, with 9 bases lining up with TRBD1. The CDR3 loop spans 16 amino acids. Germline loops: CDR1 SGHVS, CDR2 FNYEAQ.

This clone was counted only a few times. The V call is TRBV7-2, the J call TRBJ2-7, with 10 bases identical to TRBD2. This CDR3 comprises 16 residues. V shed 6 bases and J 5 bases; nucleotides not matched to a gene: 13. Germline V CDR1 and CDR2: SGHTA, FQGNSA. DNA of the CDR3: TGTGCCAGCAGTTCCCGGGGAGCGGGAGGGCCCCACGAGCAGTACTTC. It encodes CASSSRGAGGPHEQYF.

The J gene is TRBJ1-6, the V gene TRBV11-2; D is undetermined. The V gene's germline CDR1 is SGHAT and CDR2 FQNNGV. V was shortened by 5 bases and J by 9 bases, with 17 bases between the two germline ends. CDR3 length equals 15 residues. The CDR3, as DNA: TGTGCCAGCAGCCCGATACCTCTATATGGTTCACCCCTCCACTTT. This codes for CASSPIPLYGSPLHF.

The rearrangement uses TRBV5-1 and TRBJ2-5; TRBD1 might be the D (5 bases). Per germline, CDR1 SGHRS and CDR2 YFSETQ. V gave up 4 bases and J gave up 2 bases, with 12 bases separating them. There are 14 residues in the CDR3. CDR3 in DNA: TGCGCCAGCAGCGCCGGACAACTACAAGAGACCCAGTACTTC. Translating it yields CASSAGQLQETQYF.

The CDR3 loop reads CSVLRLDRGPLTDTQYF. CDR3 coding DNA: TGCAGCGTTCTCAGGTTGGACAGGGGACCACTCACAGATACGCAGTATTTT. The chain employs TRBV29-1 and TRBJ2-3, with 9 nucleotides matching TRBD1. The V gene's germline CDR1 is SQVTM and CDR2 ANQGSEA. The V segment lost 5 bases and the J segment 2 bases; nucleotides outside the gene matches: 14. CDR3 size: 17 residues.